This TCR beta chain was retrieved from a study of CD4 T cells in relation to SARS-CoV-2 and coronaviruses. Across the study: ViraFEST: roughly ten-day antigen culture of PBMCs, then TCR beta CDR3 sequencing.

About this clone itself: The antigen remains unidentified.

Clones were read by immunoSEQ multiplex PCR, and TCRdb kept only the in-frame ones, dropping some. The sample has approximately 20,000 clones, over 60% seen once. Before the COVID-19 pandemic, during about 2010-2018, CD4+ T cells were taken from unexposed donors. CD4+ T cells were isolated from the cells after less than 13 days of culture. Cells permitting, SARS-CoV-2 S/N and four cold-coronavirus spikes were tested on unexposed-donor CD4+ T cells. PBMCs were plated at two million per well in IL-2-containing medium. Half the medium was replaced with IL-2 medium on days 3 and 7. This clonotype was sampled from a human donor in good health. Sample: CD4+ T cells from PBMCs, cultured in vitro.

DNA of the CDR3: TGTGCCAGCAGCCAAGATGGCGGGAGGGCCTCGGATGAGCAGTTCTTC. Translating gives CASSQDGGRASDEQFF. The V and J genes are TRBV4-2 and TRBJ2-1; TRBD2 agrees at 9 bases. Trimming at V came to 0 bases and at J to 8 bases, leaving 8 bases not matched to a gene. The germline V gene has CDR1 LGHNA and CDR2 YNFKEQ. The CDR3 covers 16 residues.